This TCR beta chain was sequenced during a study of Tregs in tolerant kidney transplant recipients. Unstimulated Tregs (CD4+CD25+CD127-) and CD4+CD25- non-Tregs were sorted from PBMCs. The protocol was immunoSEQ multiplex PCR, while the TCRdb copy is restricted to in-frame clones and leaves out a portion. In the table there are roughly 250,000 clones, more than 65% of which are singletons. Germline loops: CDR1 MRHNA, CDR2 SNTAGT. The V end lost 11 bases, the J end lost 0 bases, and 8 bases lay between the germline ends. The CDR3 totals 12 residues. Remarks on this clone: Its matching antigen is unknown.

Study results and limitations: The most relevant donor-specific Treg TCRbeta repertoire apparently came from expansion with activated donor B cells. No direct test of biological reproducibility was done here. Validation in larger populations is needed because few patients were studied.

The sequencing input was CD4+ T cells from blood. V usage is TRBV6-4 and J usage is TRBJ1-5, with D uncertain. The TCR originated in a human donor in good health. DNA of the CDR3: TGTGCCGGGAAATATAGCAATCAGCCCCAGCATTTT. Protein sequence: CAGKYSNQPQHF.